These 16 T cell receptor beta chains were all obtained from the same sample, sequenced in a study of radiation and T cells in renal cell carcinoma (dated by TCRdb to about 2020). The time point label corresponds to: baseline pretreatment blood. According to the study, the label for this sample's treatment or condition signals: 15 Gy SBRT to primary tumor, nephrectomy 4 weeks later. The library was made by the immunoSEQ multiplex PCR assay. TCRdb holds this immuneACCESS table with in-frame rearrangements only. Some clones are missing; in checked studies, unresolved V genes explain under half, and the rest has no known cause. Counted in this sample were around 140,000 clones; 88% of them appeared once. Jointly, the top ten make up 3.5% to 5% of the sample. Material: blood, obtained from a patient whose treatment included radiotherapy and nephrectomy. All receptors come from a woman between 70 and 85 years old with renal cell carcinoma.

The rearrangement links TRBV29-1 to TRBJ1-2; weak D call: TRBD1 (5 bases). The CDR3 runs 12 residues. Trimming cost V 2 bases and J 5 bases, with 9 bases left between them. Germline CDR1 is SQVTM and CDR2 is ANQGSEA. The CDR3 reads CSVESAGYGYTF. In DNA form, the CDR3 reads TGCAGCGTTGAATCCGCAGGGTATGGCTACACCTTC.

This clone was seen only a few times. The chain is built from TRBV19 and TRBJ1-1; D might be TRBD1 (6 bases). CDR1 is LNHDA, CDR2 SQIVND, per germline (reference sequence). V lost 4 bases, J lost 1 base, and 10 bases lay in between. This CDR3 has 14 amino acids. This chain's CDR3 is CASSSGQPNTEAFF. The DNA for the CDR3 is TGTGCCAGTAGTAGCGGACAGCCGAACACTGAAGCTTTCTTT.

J is TRBJ1-1 and V is TRBV27; D remains ambiguous. Germline V CDR1 and CDR2: MNHEY, SMNVEV (reference sequence). This CDR3 region has 16 residues. Trimming removed 0 bases from V and 5 bases from J, with 16 bases in between. CDR3 sequence: CASSLSFGLQRTEAFF. The CDR3 DNA reads as TGTGCCAGCAGTTTATCGTTCGGCCTTCAGCGGACTGAAGCTTTCTTT.

The chain carries TRBV18 and TRBJ1-5, with no clear D. CDR1 is KGHSH, CDR2 LQKENI, per germline. This CDR3 is 14 amino acids long. Trimming removed 2 bases at V and 0 bases at J, with 5 bases between. The CDR3 DNA reads as TGTGCCAGCTCACCAGTCTCTAGCAATCAGCCCCAGCATTTT. Translation: CASSPVSSNQPQHF.

The V gene is TRBV4-2, the J gene TRBJ1-6; 9 bases line up with TRBD1. Per the germline V gene, CDR1 is LGHNA and CDR2 is YNFKEQ. V lost 2 bases and J lost 9; bases outside the gene matches: 5. The CDR3 length is 15 residues. The CDR3 is CASSQKTGGVSPLHF. The CDR3 DNA follows: TGTGCCAGCAGCCAAAAGACAGGGGGAGTTTCACCCCTCCACTTT.

J is TRBJ2-7 and V is TRBV27, with 15 positions matching TRBD2. The trim removed 6 bases at V and 2 bases at J, leaving 5 bases unmatched. CDR3 length: 16 residues. Germline assignment: CDR1 MNHEY and CDR2 SMNVEV (reference sequence). CDR3 amino acids: CASRGLAGGLAYEQYF. The DNA of the CDR3 is TGTGCCAGCAGGGGACTAGCGGGGGGCTTAGCCTACGAGCAGTACTTC.

This chain links TRBV7-9 with TRBJ1-3, with 10 bases fitting TRBD1. CDR1 and CDR2 (germline): SEHNR, FQNEAQ (reference sequence). The CDR3 runs to 16 residues. With V trimmed by 2 bases and J by 1 base, 2 bases remained unmatched. The CDR3 sequence is CASSLMGQGSGNTIYF. The CDR3 nucleotides are TGTGCCAGCAGCTTAATGGGACAGGGGTCTGGAAACACCATATATTTT.

This chain links TRBV6-6 with TRBJ1-5; a weak D match, TRBD1 (5 bases). This CDR3 contains 15 residues. Germline loops: CDR1 MNHNY, CDR2 SVGAGI (reference sequence). V was shortened by 0 bases and J by 7 bases, with 13 bases between the two germline ends. The CDR3 region has the DNA TGTGCCAGCAGTTACTCAGGGGACGATTGGCAGCCCCAGCATTTT. Its protein is CASSYSGDDWQPQHF.

The DNA for the CDR3 is TGTGCCAGCAGCTTACTGGGGGGGGCCCACTTCACAGATACGCAGTATTTT. Its protein is CASSLLGGAHFTDTQYF. The chain has TRBV7-9 and TRBJ2-3; the D gene is possibly TRBD2 (7 bases). The CDR3 is 17 residues long. V was pared by 2 bases and J by 2 bases, with 17 bases between. Germline V gene sequence: CDR1 SEHNR, CDR2 FQNEAQ (reference sequence).

A few counts support this clone. The chain recombines TRBV10-1 with TRBJ1-1; maybe TRBD1 (6 bases). Trimming took 7 bases from V and 1 from J, leaving 16 bases between them. CDR1 WNHNN and CDR2 SYGVQD come from the germline V gene (reference sequence). CDR3 size: 15 residues. CDR3 sequence: CASTQTEGGNTEAFF. The CDR3 DNA sequence: TGCGCCAGCACACAGACAGAGGGGGGGAACACTGAAGCTTTCTTT.

The V gene is TRBV19, the J gene TRBJ1-6; D call uncertain. The germline V gene encodes CDR1 LNHDA and CDR2 SQIVND (reference sequence). The CDR3 totals 17 residues. The ends were cut back, 3 bases at V and 6 bases at J, with 18 bases in the middle. The CDR3 DNA is TGTGCCAGTAGTATCGGAACCAGGTCACTACCTAATTCACCCCTCCACTTT. Translated: CASSIGTRSLPNSPLHF.

V is TRBV19 and J is TRBJ1-5, with TRBD1 as a possible D gene (6 bases). The CDR3 loop spans 16 amino acids. Germline V lookup: CDR1 LNHDA, CDR2 SQIVND (reference sequence). V lost 6 bases to trimming and J lost 0 bases, with 15 bases between them. The chain's CDR3 is CASRKQGSYSNQPQHF. The CDR3 nucleotides are TGTGCCAGTAGAAAACAGGGATCCTATAGCAATCAGCCCCAGCATTTT.

This chain connects TRBV19 to TRBJ1-5, with a weak D call TRBD1 (5 bases). The CDR3 covers 14 residues. The germline V and J ends were trimmed by 2 bases and 4 bases, with 9 bases remaining between them. The germline V gene has CDR1 LNHDA and CDR2 SQIVND (reference sequence). The CDR3 DNA is TGTGCCAGTAGTATATCTGGGGGTAATCAGCCCCAGCATTTT. Translation: CASSISGGNQPQHF.

V and J are TRBV19 and TRBJ1-2, with a possible D match to TRBD1 (5 bases). Germline V gene data show CDR1 as LNHDA and CDR2 as SQIVND (reference sequence). V was clipped by 5 bases and J by 4 bases, with 14 bases between them. The CDR3 spans 14 residues. CDR3 protein: CASSAGGTSYGYTF. Here the CDR3 DNA reads TGTGCCAGTAGTGCCGGCGGGACTTCCTATGGCTACACCTTC. The entire variable domain, with the rest obtained from reference TRBV19 and TRBJ1-2, is as follows: DGGITQSPKYLFRKEGQNVTLSCEQNLNHDAMYWYRQDPGQGLRLIYYSQIVNDFQKGDIAEGYSVSREKKESFPLTVTSAQKNPTAFYLCASSAGGTSYGYTFGSGTRLTVV.

This clone was seen once. V usage is TRBV5-1 and J usage is TRBJ2-3; 13 bases match TRBD2. The germline V gene encodes CDR1 SGHRS and CDR2 YFSETQ. V trimming: 1 base; J trimming: 8 bases; junction bases outside the gene matches: 13. The CDR3 is 18 residues long. The CDR3 sequence is CASSLFRTSGGQGGTQYF. DNA for the CDR3: TGCGCCAGCAGCTTGTTCCGGACTAGCGGGGGCCAAGGGGGTACGCAGTATTTT.

This sequence joins TRBV5-4 and TRBJ2-5; 14 bases map to TRBD2. Germline V gene sequence: CDR1 SGHNT, CDR2 YYREEE (reference sequence). The CDR3 is made up of 17 amino acids. With 6 bases clipped from V and 5 bases from J, the junction kept 12 bases outside the gene matches. The CDR3 spells CASTPEGTSGGRETQYF. The CDR3 DNA reads TGTGCCAGCACCCCCGAGGGGACTAGCGGGGGCCGGGAGACCCAGTACTTC.